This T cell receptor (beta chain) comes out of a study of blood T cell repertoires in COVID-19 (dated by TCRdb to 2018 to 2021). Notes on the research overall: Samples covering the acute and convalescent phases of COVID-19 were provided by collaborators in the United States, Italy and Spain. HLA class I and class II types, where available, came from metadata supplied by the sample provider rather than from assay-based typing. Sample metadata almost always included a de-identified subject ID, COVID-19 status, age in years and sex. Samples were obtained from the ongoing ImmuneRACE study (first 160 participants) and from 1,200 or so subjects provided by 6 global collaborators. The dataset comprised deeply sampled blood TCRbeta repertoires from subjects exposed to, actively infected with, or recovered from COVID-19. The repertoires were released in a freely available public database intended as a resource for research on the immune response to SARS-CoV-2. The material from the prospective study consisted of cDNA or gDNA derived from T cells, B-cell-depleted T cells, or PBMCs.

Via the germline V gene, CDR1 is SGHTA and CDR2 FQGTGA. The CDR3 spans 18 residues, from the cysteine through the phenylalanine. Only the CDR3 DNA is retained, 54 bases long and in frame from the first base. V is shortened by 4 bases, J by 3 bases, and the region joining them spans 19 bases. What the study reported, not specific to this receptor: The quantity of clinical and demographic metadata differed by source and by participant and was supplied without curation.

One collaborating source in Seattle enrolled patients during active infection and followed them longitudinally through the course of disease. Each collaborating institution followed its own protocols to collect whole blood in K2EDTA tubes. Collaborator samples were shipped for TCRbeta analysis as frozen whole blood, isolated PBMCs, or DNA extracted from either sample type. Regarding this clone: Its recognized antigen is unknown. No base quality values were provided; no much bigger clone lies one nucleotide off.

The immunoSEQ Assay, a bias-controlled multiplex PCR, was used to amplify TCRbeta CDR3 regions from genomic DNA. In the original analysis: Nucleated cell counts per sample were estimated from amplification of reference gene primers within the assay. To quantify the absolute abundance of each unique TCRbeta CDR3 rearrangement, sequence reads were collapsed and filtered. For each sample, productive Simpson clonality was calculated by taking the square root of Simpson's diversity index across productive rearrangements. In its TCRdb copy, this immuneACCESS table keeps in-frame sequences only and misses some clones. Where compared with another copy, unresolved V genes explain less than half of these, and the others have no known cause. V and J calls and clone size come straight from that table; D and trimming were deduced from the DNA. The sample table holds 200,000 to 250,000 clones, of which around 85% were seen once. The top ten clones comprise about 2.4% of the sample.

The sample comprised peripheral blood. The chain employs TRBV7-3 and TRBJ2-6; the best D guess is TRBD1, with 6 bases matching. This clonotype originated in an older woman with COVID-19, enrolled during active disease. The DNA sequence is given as TGTGCCAGCAGCTCAGTACCCAGGGGTGCGGATGGGGCCAACGTCCTGACTTTC. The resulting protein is CASSSVPRGADGANVLTF.